This T cell receptor beta chain came from a study of molecular identifiers for immune sequencing clone quantification (dated by TCRdb to 2016 to 2019). Notes on the research overall: For a replicate experiment, the RNA from either around 20,000 or 99,000 naive CD8 T cells was divided into five aliquots, and four of those aliquots went on to sequencing. This methods study benchmarked molecular-identifier clustering-based TCR repertoire sequencing (MIDCIRS) and TCR RNA copy counting, using CD8 T cells to do so. The investigation overall reported the following: Highly expanded clone sizes could be underestimated if identical TCR molecules share a barcode. In CMV-specific effector cells, clones with more than 20 RNA copies accounted for over 97% of molecules, whereas in naive cells such clones accounted for under 1%. Modeling indicated about three TCR RNA copies recovered per cell, compared with roughly 10 by digital PCR, which implies a capture efficiency of 25% to 35%. Spiked-in Jurkat TCR RNA equal to a single cell's worth was reported to be detectable even within 1,200,000 naive CD8 T cells. When barcode sub-clustering was omitted, TCR diversity was inflated by chimeric consensus sequences, with chimeras reaching as high as 47%. The naive libraries included spiked-in Jurkat TCR RNA (roughly 9 copies' worth), and this RNA is not part of the donor repertoire.

V and J are truncated by 10 bases and 2 bases respectively, leaving an intervening sequence of 20 bases. From cysteine to phenylalanine, the CDR3 is 15 amino acids long. CDR3 DNA only is kept here, 45 bases in frame from base 1. The germline V gene (reference sequence) sets CDR1 to MNHEY and CDR2 to SMNVEV. Libraries of naive CD8 T cells were built from anywhere between roughly 17,000 and 1,000,000 sorted cells, with 10%, 30% or 50% of the purified RNA used. Naive CD8 T cells, defined as CD8+CD4-CCR7+CD45RA+, were FACS-sorted into RLT Plus buffer on a BD FACSAria II. Approximately 9 TCR copies' worth of Jurkat RNA were spiked into roughly 17,000-1,100,000 naive CD8 T cell samples to test detection sensitivity. CD8 T cells were enriched with RosetteSep CD8+ T Cell Enrichment Cocktail and Ficoll-Paque, followed by ACK red cell lysis. Library construction relied on PCR. Sequencing was performed on an Illumina HiSeq 4000. Bulk TCR libraries were made following a previously described method, with the TCR primers given in Table S5. Purification of total RNA was performed with the Qiagen AllPrep DNA/RNA kit. Reads from multiple sequencing runs of the same library were pooled before analysis. The study's processing was this. Only reads with exact TCR constant sequence were kept, trimmed to 150 nt, and grouped by their 12-nt molecular barcodes. Reads within each barcode group were sub-clustered using a 15% Levenshtein threshold, and quality-weighted consensus sequences were constructed for each RNA molecule. Non-functional sequences were discarded, and so were lower-count sequences lying one edit away from another sequence. Based on fitting two negative binomial distributions, any barcode sub-cluster with under 20% of the maximum read count was discarded. TCRdb reanalyzed the raw reads on its own, using fastp at Q25 for trimming and MiXCR for clone calling, and kept in-frame beta chains. For every CDR3 protein sequence, its rows merge into one entry that carries the most common genes and DNA. None of the V and J calls come from the authors' own analysis; TCRdb made them. A total of approximately 550,000 distinct CDR3 sequences appear in this sample, 20% to 25% of them only once. The biggest ten clones account for 0.7% to 1% of the sample.

Concerning this clonotype: The antigen it recognizes is unknown. Nothing much larger sits one base from this clone, and base qualities are not available.

Sequencing was carried out using naive CD8+ T cells from blood, with Jurkat cell RNA spiked in. The cell subset or site label, as the study defines it: FACS-sorted CD8+CD4-CCR7+CD45RA+ naive T cells. The chain employs TRBV27 and TRBJ2-5, and the D gene may be TRBD1, 6 bases matching. The receptor comes from a human donor in good health. Some libraries in this study had Jurkat cell RNA spiked in. The DNA sequence is as follows: TGTGCCACCAGCTGGGGGCAGAGGTTTCAAGAGACCCAGTACTTC. Its protein product is CATSWGQRFQETQYF.